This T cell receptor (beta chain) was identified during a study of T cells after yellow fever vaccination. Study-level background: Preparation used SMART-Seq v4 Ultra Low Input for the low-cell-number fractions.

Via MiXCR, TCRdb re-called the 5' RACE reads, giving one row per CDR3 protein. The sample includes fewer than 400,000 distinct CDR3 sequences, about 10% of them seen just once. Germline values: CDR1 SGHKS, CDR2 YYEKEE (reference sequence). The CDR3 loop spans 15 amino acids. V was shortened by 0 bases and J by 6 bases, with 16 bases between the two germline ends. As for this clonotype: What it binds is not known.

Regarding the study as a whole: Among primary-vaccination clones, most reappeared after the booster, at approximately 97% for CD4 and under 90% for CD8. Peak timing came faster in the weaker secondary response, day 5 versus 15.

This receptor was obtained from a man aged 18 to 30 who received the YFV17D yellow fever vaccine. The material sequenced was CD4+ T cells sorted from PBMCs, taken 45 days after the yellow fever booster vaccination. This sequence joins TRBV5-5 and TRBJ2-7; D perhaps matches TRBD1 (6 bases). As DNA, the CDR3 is TGTGCCAGCAGCTTGGGAACAGGGTCCGGCGGCGAGCAGTACTTC. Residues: CASSLGTGSGGEQYF. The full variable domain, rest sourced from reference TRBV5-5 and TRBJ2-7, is DAGVTQSPTHLIKTRGQQVTLRCSPISGHKSVSWYQQVLGQGPQFIFQYYEKEERGRGNFPDRFSARQFPNYSSELNVNALLLGDSALYLCASSLGTGSGGEQYFGPGTRLTVT.